The next 18 T cell receptor beta chains were all read from a single sample in a study of T-cell memory formation after mild COVID-19. TCRdb independently ran MiXCR on the 5' RACE reads; one entry per CDR3 protein. The sample contains under 350,000 distinct CDR3 sequences, around 15% of which appear only once. Specimen: PBMCs or a T cell subset sorted from them (not recorded which). Receptors originate from a man between 18 and 29 years old who had mild COVID-19 (a few samples of this study predate the infection). Cell type and time point are not known.

This clonotype has only one observation. This chain joins TRBV9 and TRBJ2-3; D possibly uses TRBD1 or TRBD2 (5 bases each). The V end lost 3 bases, the J end lost 6 bases, and 11 bases lay between the germline ends. CDR1 SGDLS and CDR2 YYNGEE come from the germline V gene. This CDR3 region has 13 residues. The CDR3 region has the DNA TGTGCCAGCAGCGGGGGGATGAGGGATACGCAGTATTTT. This sequence encodes CASSGGMRDTQYF.

The genes are TRBV15 and TRBJ2-2; D not certain. Trimming pared 2 bases from V and 7 bases from J, leaving 5 bases between. CDR1 is LNHNV and CDR2 is YYDKDF in the germline V gene (reference sequence). The CDR3 is made up of 12 amino acids. CDR3 DNA: TGTGCCACCAGCAGATTGGGCGGGGAGCTGTTTTTT. It is translated as CATSRLGGELFF. Full variable domain (remainder filled in from reference TRBV15 and TRBJ2-2): DAMVIQNPRYQVTQFGKPVTLSCSQTLNHNVMYWYQQKSSQAPKLLFHYYDKDFNNEADTPDNFQSRRPNTSFCFLDIRSPGLGDTAMYLCATSRLGGELFFGEGSRLTVL.

This clonotype has a handful of counts. The chain uses TRBV6-6 and TRBJ1-2; 7 nucleotides match TRBD1. V lost 5 bases and J lost 4; bases outside the gene matches: 10. This CDR3 region has 15 residues. CDR1 and CDR2 (germline): MNHNY, SVGAGI (reference sequence). For the CDR3, the DNA is TGTGCCAGCAGTAGAACGGACAGGCGAATCTATGGCTACACCTTC. Its translation is CASSRTDRRIYGYTF.

This clonotype was found many times. The V call is TRBV7-9, the J call TRBJ2-5, with D perhaps matching TRBD1 or TRBD2 (6 bases each). The CDR3 covers 15 residues. V lost 3 bases to trimming and J lost 3 bases, with 14 bases between them. Germline V lookup: CDR1 SEHNR, CDR2 FQNEAQ (reference sequence). This CDR3 is CASSFIGGLKETQYF. CDR3 DNA: TGTGCCAGCAGCTTTATCGGGGGCCTAAAAGAGACCCAGTACTTC.

This clonotype was found many times. The chain has TRBV10-3 and TRBJ1-1; a possible D gene is TRBD1 (5 bases). The CDR3 runs 14 residues. Germline V gives CDR1 ENHRY, CDR2 SYGVKD. The CDR3 sequence: CVTSLSDTEAEAFF. CDR3 DNA: TGTGTCACATCACTCTCGGACACTGAAGCTGAAGCTTTCTTT.

This clonotype was picked up a small number of times. This rearrangement joins TRBV20-1 to TRBJ2-1; no reliable D call. V lost 3 bases and J 2 bases, leaving 8 bases between the germline ends. Germline V CDR1 and CDR2: DFQATT, SNEGSKA (reference sequence). This CDR3 is 13 amino acids long. The CDR3 coding sequence is TGCAGTGCTAGGGACCAACCCTACAATGAGCAGTTCTTC. Translating gives CSARDQPYNEQFF.

The chain couples TRBV20-1 to TRBJ1-1; D unresolved. The CDR3 sequence is 15 residues long. CDR1 and CDR2 from the germline V gene are DFQATT and SNEGSKA (reference sequence). Deletions cut 3 bases from V and 3 bases from J, with 17 bases between. CDR3 sequence reads: CSARHPYREDTEAFF. CDR3 DNA: TGCAGTGCTAGGCATCCCTATAGGGAGGACACTGAAGCTTTCTTT.

Only a few counts were recorded for this clonotype. The J gene is TRBJ2-3, the V gene TRBV20-1; D ambiguous. The germline V gene encodes CDR1 DFQATT and CDR2 SNEGSKA (reference sequence). This CDR3 has 14 residues. The ends were cut back, 5 bases at V and 7 bases at J, with 19 bases in the middle. The chain's CDR3 is CSAPLPPSHNTQYF. The CDR3 region has the DNA TGCAGTGCTCCTCTGCCACCCAGCCACAATACGCAGTATTTT.

The rearrangement uses TRBV19 and TRBJ2-7; perhaps TRBD2 as D (6 bases). The CDR3 is made up of 16 amino acids. Trimming took 10 bases from V and 4 from J, leaving 26 bases between them. In germline, CDR1 is LNHDA, CDR2 SQIVND (reference sequence). The CDR3 DNA is TGTGCCACTAGCCCATGGACTACGCCTAACACTTACGAGCAGTACGTC. Translation gives CATSPWTTPNTYEQYV.

This clonotype was counted only a few times. The chain employs TRBV5-1 and TRBJ2-3, with D perhaps matching TRBD1 (5 bases). This CDR3 is 15 amino acids long. The V and J ends lost 6 bases and 4 bases respectively, with 18 bases between them. The germline V gene encodes CDR1 SGHRS and CDR2 YFSETQ. DNA for the CDR3: TGCGCCAGCAATAGAGACAGAGTGTCGTCAGATACGCAGTATTTT. Translating gives CASNRDRVSSDTQYF. The full variable domain, rest sourced from reference TRBV5-1 and TRBJ2-3, is KAGVTQTPRYLIKTRGQQVTLSCSPISGHRSVSWYQQTPGQGLQFLFEYFSETQRNKGNFPGRFSGRQFSNSRSEMNVSTLELGDSALYLCASNRDRVSSDTQYFGPGTRLTVL.

The V and J genes are TRBV6-5 and TRBJ2-1, with D tentatively TRBD2 (5 bases). Looked up from germline, CDR1 is MNHEY and CDR2 is SVGAGI. V lost 0 bases to trimming and J lost 7 bases, with 16 bases between them. The CDR3 is 16 residues long. The CDR3 spells CASSYSFSAGENEQFF. The DNA of the CDR3 is TGTGCCAGCAGTTACTCTTTCTCTGCGGGCGAAAATGAGCAGTTCTTC.

The sample holds one count of this clonotype. The V and J genes are TRBV7-2 and TRBJ2-7; D might be TRBD1 (6 bases). The V gene's germline CDR1 is SGHTA and CDR2 FQGNSA. The germline V and J ends were trimmed by 6 bases and 2 bases, with 14 bases remaining between them. The CDR3 has 14 residues. The CDR3 DNA is TGTGCCAGCAGGACTTGGACAGCAGCCTACGAGCAGTACTTC. Encoded protein: CASRTWTAAYEQYF. Based on the CDR3 plus reference TRBV7-2 and TRBJ2-7, the full variable domain is GAGVSQSPSNKVTEKGKDVELRCDPISGHTALYWYRQSLGQGLEFLIYFQGNSAPDKSGLPSDRFSAERTGGSVSTLTIQRTQQEDSAVYLCASRTWTAAYEQYFGPGTRLTVT.

In its sample, this clonotype was seen many times. V gene TRBV4-1 combines with J gene TRBJ2-1; a possible D gene is TRBD2 (7 bases). The CDR3 is 17 amino acids. The germline V and J ends were trimmed by 0 bases and 0 bases, with 12 bases remaining between them. Germline V gene data show CDR1 as MGHRA and CDR2 as YSYEKL. In DNA, the CDR3 is TGCGCCAGCAGCCAAGATGGCGGGGGCCTCTCCTACAATGAGCAGTTCTTC. It yields the protein CASSQDGGGLSYNEQFF.

The CDR3 region is CASIPGMGNTEAFF. CDR3 in DNA: TGTGCCAGCATCCCGGGAATGGGGAACACTGAAGCTTTCTTT. V usage is TRBV12-3 or TRBV12-4 and J usage is TRBJ1-1, with D uncertain. This CDR3 comprises 14 residues. Trimming removed 7 bases from V and 1 base from J, with 13 bases in between.

The chain carries TRBV7-9 and TRBJ2-7; TRBD2 matches 12 bases. The V gene's germline CDR1 is SEHNR and CDR2 FQNEAQ (reference sequence). This CDR3 is built from 17 residues. V lost 0 bases, J lost 1 base, and 4 bases stayed unmatched. The CDR3 here is CASSLARTSGASYEQYF. CDR3 nucleotides: TGTGCCAGCAGCTTAGCCCGGACTAGCGGGGCTTCCTACGAGCAGTACTTC.

The sample holds a few counts of this clonotype. The rearrangement joins TRBV18 to TRBJ2-7; weak D call: TRBD2 (6 bases). The CDR3 consists of 13 residues. Germline-derived CDR1 and CDR2 are KGHSH and LQKENI. The V and J ends lost 6 bases and 7 bases respectively, with 16 bases between them. The CDR3 DNA reads as TGTGCCAGCTCGCGGACGGGAGCTGGGGAGCAGTACTTC. It encodes CASSRTGAGEQYF.

This clonotype was observed a few times. V usage is TRBV12-3 or TRBV12-4 and J usage is TRBJ2-1; no clear D. The CDR3 spans 12 residues. Between the trimmed V and J ends, which lost 6 bases and 12 bases, there was a span of 15 bases. CDR3 nucleotide sequence: TGTGCCAGCAGCCCCTTCGGCGGTTGGCAGTTCTTC. Its protein product is CASSPFGGWQFF.

The rearrangement uses TRBV20-1 and TRBJ1-2; D is unclear. Germline loops: CDR1 DFQATT, CDR2 SNEGSKA (reference sequence). Trimming left V 3 bases short and J 7 bases short, with 12 bases between. The CDR3 has 12 amino acids. DNA for the CDR3: TGCAGTGCTAGGTCCCCAGCCACTGGCTACACCTTC. Translated, it gives CSARSPATGYTF.